The clone carrying this T cell receptor (beta chain) was picked up many times. CDR3 length: 13 residues. The V gene lost 6 bases and the J gene lost 1 base, with 9 bases spanning the gap. Looked up from germline, CDR1 is PRHDT and CDR2 is FYEKMQ (reference sequence). This sample's TCRbeta library carried unique molecular identifier barcodes. TCRdb reprocessed the PCR reads via MiXCR and lists one record per CDR3 protein. The sample consists of about 400,000 distinct CDR3 sequences, roughly 13% of them appearing once. This specimen belongs to a study of T-cell reconstitution after alpha-beta-depleted transplantation in children.

The sequence was obtained from a human donor who donated a stem cell graft to a child with Fanconi anemia. The chain combines TRBV13 with TRBJ2-5; no clear D. Specimen: PBMCs, collected from the stem cell graft. This CDR3 reads CASSPVSQETQYF. CDR3 nucleotides: TGTGCCAGCAGTCCAGTTTCCCAAGAGACCCAGTACTTC.